One and the same sample provided the 32 T cell receptor beta chains below, sequenced in a study of T cells after yellow fever vaccination. From the 5' RACE reads, TCRdb called clonotypes with MiXCR, one entry per CDR3 protein. The table shows about 550,000 distinct CDR3 sequences, with around 21% occurring only once. The input for sequencing was PBMCs, taken 15 days after the yellow fever booster vaccination. All receptors come from a young man who received the YFV17D yellow fever vaccine.

In its sample, this clonotype was seen a few times. The chain is built from TRBV7-3 and TRBJ1-1; unclear D gene. The V end lost 0 bases, the J end lost 1 base, and 9 bases lay between the germline ends. The V gene's germline CDR1 is SGHTA and CDR2 FQGTGA. The CDR3 length is 15 residues. CDR3 bases: TGTGCCAGCAGCTTAACCCCGCAGGAGAACACTGAAGCTTTCTTT. Its translation: CASSLTPQENTEAFF.

The CDR3 DNA reads TGCAGTGCACAAAACAGGGGCACAGATACGCAGTATTTT. It encodes CSAQNRGTDTQYF. The rearrangement links TRBV20-1 to TRBJ2-3; perhaps TRBD1 as D (6 bases). Germline CDR1 reads DFQATT; CDR2 reads SNEGSKA (reference sequence). Trimming took off 6 bases at V and 1 base at J, with 11 bases between the two ends. This CDR3 is built from 13 residues.

This chain joins TRBV7-9 and TRBJ1-1; D gene uncertain. With 5 bases removed from V and 0 bases from J, the gap between germline ends came to 13 bases. Germline CDR1 SEHNR, CDR2 FQNEAQ (reference sequence). The CDR3 contains 15 residues. The CDR3 DNA is TGTGCCAGCAGCCTGGAGAGGTTCCTGAACACTGAAGCTTTCTTT. It specifies CASSLERFLNTEAFF.

The chain employs TRBV20-1 and TRBJ1-1; D is ambiguous. The length of the CDR3 is 8 residues. Trimming removed 5 bases at V and 12 bases at J, with 7 bases between. The germline gives CDR1 DFQATT, CDR2 SNEGSKA (reference sequence). The CDR3 sequence is CSAAGTFF. Here the CDR3 DNA reads TGCAGTGCTGCGGGGACTTTCTTT.

This clonotype was picked up a small number of times. The rearrangement uses TRBV5-1 and TRBJ1-1, with 7 bases that match TRBD1. CDR3 length equals 15 residues. V shed 4 bases and J 4 bases; nucleotides not matched to a gene: 10. From germline, CDR1 is SGHRS and CDR2 YFSETQ. CDR3 nucleotide sequence: TGCGCCAGCAGCCCGGACAGGCCGGGTGTCACTGAAGCTTTCTTT. Its translation: CASSPDRPGVTEAFF.

V gene TRBV6-5 combines with J gene TRBJ2-7; 9 bases align to TRBD2. The junction had 22 bases not matched to a gene; V was cut back by 10 bases and J by 3 bases. The CDR3 runs 18 residues. CDR1 is MNHEY and CDR2 is SVGAGI in the germline V gene. The CDR3 region has the DNA TGTGCCACCATTAGCGGGACTAGCACATCCCTGGGGATCTACGAGCAGTACTTC. Residues: CATISGTSTSLGIYEQYF.

The gene calls are TRBV12-3 or TRBV12-4 and TRBJ2-5, with D possibly TRBD2 on 6 matching bases. V dropped 6 bases and J dropped 2 bases, with 19 bases sitting between them. The CDR3 is 16 amino acids. CDR3 sequence: CASSPRKVGGQETQYF. Here the CDR3 DNA reads TGTGCCAGCAGCCCCCGGAAAGTGGGGGGACAAGAGACCCAGTACTTC.

The chain employs TRBV6-2 or TRBV6-3 and TRBJ2-2; 10 bases align to TRBD2. The CDR3 loop spans 17 amino acids. CDR1 is MNHEY, CDR2 SVGEGT, per germline. The V gene end was trimmed by 7 bases and the J gene end by 4 bases; junction bases not matched to a gene: 12. CDR3 coding DNA: TGTGCCAGCACCCGTCCACCTAGCGGGAGAACCACCGGGGAGCTGTTTTTT. It is translated as CASTRPPSGRTTGELFF.

In its sample, this clonotype was seen many times. This chain connects TRBV7-8 to TRBJ2-7; either TRBD1 or TRBD2 may fit D (5 bases each). CDR1 and CDR2 from the germline V gene are SGHVS and FQNEAQ. V was shortened by 5 bases and J by 5 bases, with 19 bases between the two germline ends. This CDR3 has 15 amino acids. CDR3 amino acids: CASSPGQAMNHEQYF. CDR3 nucleotides: TGTGCCAGCAGCCCGGGGCAGGCAATGAACCACGAGCAGTACTTC.

Only a few counts were recorded for this clonotype. CDR3 protein: CSGLEGGPETQYF. The CDR3 coding sequence is TGCAGCGGCCTCGAGGGAGGGCCAGAGACCCAGTACTTC. The chain recombines TRBV20-1 with TRBJ2-5; the match to TRBD2 covers 7 bases. CDR1 is DFQATT, CDR2 SNEGSKA, per germline (reference sequence). This CDR3 spans 13 amino acids.

This clonotype came up once. The chain employs TRBV20-1 and TRBJ2-7, with D perhaps matching TRBD1 or TRBD2 (5 bases each). The CDR3 sequence is 14 residues long. V was clipped by 3 bases and J by 7 bases, with 19 bases between them. Germline CDR1 and CDR2: DFQATT and SNEGSKA (reference sequence). DNA for the CDR3: TGCAGTGCTAGTCCCGGGACGGCCGTTTCGGAGCAGTACTTC. Residues: CSASPGTAVSEQYF.

This clonotype was counted between two and nine times. The gene calls are TRBV29-1 and TRBJ2-7, with a weak D call TRBD2 (5 bases). The CDR3 contains 12 residues. Germline values: CDR1 SQVTM, CDR2 ANQGSEA. V was shortened by 4 bases and J by 3 bases, with 10 bases between the two germline ends. CDR3 in DNA: TGCAGCGTTGGAGAGGGTAGCTACGAGCAGTACTTC. Translated: CSVGEGSYEQYF.

In its sample, this clonotype was seen a few times. The chain is built from TRBV11-2 and TRBJ2-3; 7 nucleotides match TRBD2. V shed 1 base, J shed 1 base, and the junction held 11 bases outside the gene matches. Per germline, CDR1 SGHAT and CDR2 FQNNGV. The CDR3 length is 18 residues. In nucleotides, the CDR3 is TGTGCCAGCAGCTTAGTCCCATTGGCTAGCGGACGCACAGATACGCAGTATTTT. This encodes CASSLVPLASGRTDTQYF.

The chain employs TRBV19 and TRBJ2-7; D unresolved. CDR1 and CDR2 (germline): LNHDA, SQIVND (reference sequence). The CDR3 covers 14 residues. V dropped 1 base and J dropped 1 base, with 8 bases sitting between them. Here the CDR3 reads CASSIGQDSYEQYF. CDR3 DNA sequence: TGTGCCAGTAGTATAGGTCAAGATTCCTACGAGCAGTACTTC.

CDR3 amino acids: CASSFSIEQVPSAFF. Here the CDR3 DNA reads TGTGCCAGCAGTTTTTCGATTGAGCAGGTGCCTAGTGCGTTCTTC. The V call is TRBV12-3 or TRBV12-4, the J call TRBJ2-1; D is unclear. Trimming left V 3 bases short and J 15 bases short, with 24 bases between. The CDR3 length is 15 residues.

This clonotype was seen only a few times. The chain couples TRBV20-1 to TRBJ1-1; D perhaps matches TRBD1 (5 bases). The CDR3 extends over 13 amino acids. Germline CDR1 and CDR2: DFQATT and SNEGSKA (reference sequence). Trimming left V 6 bases short and J 5 bases short, with 16 bases between. CDR3 nucleotides: TGCAGTGCCCCGGGCCAGGGTGAAACTGAAGCTTTCTTT. Its protein is CSAPGQGETEAFF.

This clonotype occurred a few times. The chain is built from TRBV15 and TRBJ2-3; 7 bases are a match to TRBD1. This CDR3 has 14 amino acids. The germline V gene encodes CDR1 LNHNV and CDR2 YYDKDF (reference sequence). Trimming cost V 2 bases and J 4 bases; bases outside gene matches: 3. The CDR3 sequence is CATSRLTGADTQYF. The CDR3, as DNA: TGTGCCACCAGCAGACTAACAGGGGCAGATACGCAGTATTTT.

Only a few counts were recorded for this clonotype. CDR3 region: CATRPGTSGRSNTQYF. The CDR3 bases are TGTGCCACCAGACCCGGGACTAGCGGGAGGTCCAATACGCAGTATTTT. V usage is TRBV24-1 and J usage is TRBJ2-3, with TRBD2 identical over 15 bases. Germline CDR1 reads KGHDR; CDR2 reads SFDVKD. The CDR3 loop spans 16 amino acids. V lost 7 bases and J lost 7; bases outside the gene matches: 8.

This clonotype turned up a few times. The rearrangement uses TRBV4-1 and TRBJ2-3; 9 nucleotides agree with TRBD1. Trimming took 3 bases from V and 4 from J; bases not matched to a gene: 5. This CDR3 has 15 residues. Germline V gene lookup returns CDR1 MGHRA and CDR2 YSYEKL. CDR3 in amino acids: CASSHWDRDADTQYF. DNA for the CDR3: TGCGCCAGCAGCCACTGGGACAGGGACGCAGATACGCAGTATTTT.

In this sample, this clonotype turned up a few times. The chain uses TRBV12-3 or TRBV12-4 and TRBJ2-3, with D perhaps matching TRBD1 or TRBD2 (5 bases each). The CDR3 loop spans 16 amino acids. V was cut by 6 bases and J by 6 bases, with 22 bases left in between. CDR3 in DNA: TGTGCCAGCAGCCGTGAGGGGATAGGTTTGGCGGATACGCAGTATTTT. Translated, it gives CASSREGIGLADTQYF.

This rearrangement joins TRBV20-1 to TRBJ2-1; no reliable D call. Trimming shortened V by 0 bases and J by 3 bases, and 15 bases separated the two germline ends. The CDR3 runs to 16 residues. Germline V gives CDR1 DFQATT, CDR2 SNEGSKA (reference sequence). DNA for the CDR3: TGCAGTGCTAGAGATTCCAGGCCAAGGATCTACAATGAGCAGTTCTTC. Protein product: CSARDSRPRIYNEQFF.

This clonotype was detected only a few times. The genes are TRBV12-5 and TRBJ2-7; 11 bases align to TRBD1. V was clipped by 6 bases and J by 4 bases; unmatched bases: 2. Germline values: CDR1 LGHNT, CDR2 FRNRAP. This CDR3 comprises 13 residues. The CDR3 protein is CASGRDRGYEQYF. DNA of the CDR3: TGTGCTAGTGGCCGGGACAGGGGGTACGAGCAGTACTTC.

This chain uses TRBV11-1 with TRBJ2-1, with TRBD2 matching 9 bases. The V gene's germline CDR1 is SGHAT and CDR2 FQDESV (reference sequence). There are 18 residues in the CDR3. The ends lost 4 bases at V and 6 bases at J; junction bases unmatched: 16. The CDR3 region has the DNA TGTGCCAGCAGCTCCGTTCGCCAGTTAGCGGGAGTATCCAATGAGCAGTTCTTC. Translating it yields CASSSVRQLAGVSNEQFF.

The rearrangement joins TRBV29-1 to TRBJ2-3; TRBD2 matches 7 bases. V shed 1 base and J 2 bases; nucleotides not matched to a gene: 6. CDR3 size: 15 residues. Per germline, CDR1 SQVTM and CDR2 ANQGSEA. CDR3 loop: CSVEGLAINTDTQYF. The CDR3 coding sequence is TGCAGCGTTGAAGGACTAGCCATAAACACAGATACGCAGTATTTT.

This chain uses TRBV4-2 with TRBJ2-1, with 13 positions matching TRBD2. V was clipped by 2 bases and J by 6 bases; unmatched bases: 4. This CDR3 is built from 16 residues. Per germline, CDR1 LGHNA and CDR2 YNFKEQ. The CDR3 nucleotides are TGTGCCAGCAGCCAACCCAGGACTAGCGGGGGCAATGAGCAGTTCTTC. Translation: CASSQPRTSGGNEQFF.

This chain links TRBV6-1 with TRBJ2-1; D is possibly TRBD1 (6 bases). Trimming removed 6 bases at V and 4 bases at J, with 28 bases between. Germline-derived CDR1 and CDR2 are MNHNS and SASEGT. The length of the CDR3 is 19 residues. CDR3 DNA: TGTGCCAGCAGGAGGGTTGGGGGCAGAACAAGGCTCGTTTACAATGAGCAGTTCTTC. Its translation: CASRRVGGRTRLVYNEQFF.

V usage is TRBV20-1 and J usage is TRBJ1-1, with D unresolved. Germline V lookup: CDR1 DFQATT, CDR2 SNEGSKA (reference sequence). The CDR3 sequence is 13 residues long. The V gene lost 7 bases and the J gene lost 4 bases, with 16 bases spanning the gap. CDR3 bases: TGCAGTGTGTCCCAGGCTGCCTTCACTGAAGCTTTCTTT. It is translated as CSVSQAAFTEAFF.

The V and J genes are TRBV14 and TRBJ1-6; the D gene is possibly TRBD1 (5 bases). This CDR3 has 15 amino acids. The ends were cut back, 4 bases at V and 9 bases at J, with 16 bases in the middle. The germline gives CDR1 SGHDN, CDR2 FVKESK. CDR3 in amino acids: CASSPSLGGASPLHF. CDR3 nucleotide sequence: TGTGCCAGCAGCCCTTCACTCGGTGGGGCTTCACCCCTCCACTTT. The full variable domain, in which reference TRBV14 and TRBJ1-6 provide the parts outside the CDR3, is EAGVTQFPSHSVIEKGQTVTLRCDPISGHDNLYWYRRVMGKEIKFLLHFVKESKQDESGMPNNRFLAERTGGTYSTLKVQPAELEDSGVYFCASSPSLGGASPLHFGNGTRLTVT.

This chain joins TRBV10-3 and TRBJ2-1; 10 bases match TRBD2. The germline CDR1 and CDR2 sequences are ENHRY and SYGVKD. The ends lost 7 bases at V and 6 bases at J; junction bases unmatched: 9. The CDR3 consists of 15 residues. The DNA of the CDR3 is TGTGCCATCAAAAAGACAGCGGGAGGGCTCAATGAGCAGTTCTTC. Translated, it gives CAIKKTAGGLNEQFF.

The chain is built from TRBV7-9 and TRBJ1-2; D possibly corresponds to TRBD1 (6 bases). The CDR3 has 15 residues. The germline V gene encodes CDR1 SEHNR and CDR2 FQNEAQ (reference sequence). The V gene lost 5 bases and the J gene lost 4 bases, with 17 bases spanning the gap. The CDR3 DNA reads TGTGCCAGCAGCCCCCCTACCACAGGGTTCTATGGCTACACCTTC. This gives the protein CASSPPTTGFYGYTF.

This chain connects TRBV6-1 to TRBJ2-6, with D possibly being TRBD1 (6 bases). Trimming pared 6 bases from V and 0 bases from J, leaving 9 bases between. CDR3 length: 15 amino acids. Germline V gene sequence: CDR1 MNHNS, CDR2 SASEGT. In nucleotides, the CDR3 is TGTGCCAGCAGGAGGGGGAACTCTGGGGCCAACGTCCTGACTTTC. Amino acid sequence: CASRRGNSGANVLTF.

CDR3 amino acids: CATSDNRVKDIQYF. For the CDR3, the DNA is TGTGCCACCAGTGATAATAGGGTTAAGGACATTCAGTACTTC. The chain carries TRBV24-1 and TRBJ2-4; D gene uncertain. Germline assignment: CDR1 KGHDR and CDR2 SFDVKD. V dropped 3 bases and J dropped 8 bases, with 13 bases sitting between them. There are 14 residues in the CDR3.